The next 12 T cell receptor beta chains were all read from a single sample in a study of PD-1 blockade in mismatch repair-deficient tumors. Sequenced by immunoSEQ multiplex PCR; TCRdb stores in-frame clones only, minus some. This table holds about 110,000 clones, about 83% found once. Sequencing was performed on peripheral blood, taken 60 weeks after starting pembrolizumab. These receptors were obtained from an adult with mismatch repair-deficient cancer.

This chain joins TRBV7-2 and TRBJ2-1; 7 bases are shared with TRBD1. V dropped 3 bases and J dropped 5; count of bases not matched to a gene: 4. The CDR3 loop spans 14 amino acids. Germline lookup yields CDR1 SGHTA and CDR2 FQGNSA. The CDR3 spells CASSLGQRNNEQFF. The CDR3 DNA sequence: TGTGCCAGCAGCTTGGGACAGAGAAACAATGAGCAGTTCTTC.

The rearrangement uses TRBV19 and TRBJ2-2; D not certain. The CDR3 covers 15 residues. V was cut by 3 bases and J by 0 bases, with 8 bases left in between. Germline lookup yields CDR1 LNHDA and CDR2 SQIVND (reference sequence). CDR3 in DNA: TGTGCCAGTAGTATTTCAGGTGCGAACACCGGGGAGCTGTTTTTT. Protein product: CASSISGANTGELFF.

The chain carries TRBV7-6 and TRBJ2-2, with 7 bases lining up with TRBD2. From germline, CDR1 is SGHVS and CDR2 FNYEAQ. V gave up 4 bases and J gave up 5 bases; unmatched junction bases: 7. This CDR3 is 15 amino acids long. The CDR3 here is CASSSGLGRTGELFF. The CDR3 nucleotides read TGTGCCAGCAGCTCCGGACTAGGTCGTACCGGGGAGCTGTTTTTT.

In the case of this clone: Other DNA variants within this sample encode the same CDR3. The J gene is TRBJ1-1, the V gene TRBV7-9; D is uncertain. Germline-derived CDR1 and CDR2 are SEHNR and FQNEAQ (reference sequence). V lost 1 base and J lost 2, with 8 bases in between. There are 14 residues in the CDR3. The CDR3 region has the DNA TGTGCCAGCAGCTTAGGGGGTACAAACACTGAAGCTTTCTTT. Protein product: CASSLGGTNTEAFF.

This clone was detected once. The chain recombines TRBV7-3 with TRBJ2-5, with D unclear. The germline gives CDR1 SGHTA, CDR2 FQGTGA. CDR3 length: 15 residues. Trimming removed 2 bases at V and 5 bases at J, with 15 bases between. CDR3 protein: CASSLGPVGYETQYF. CDR3 sequence (DNA): TGTGCCAGCAGCTTAGGCCCCGTAGGCTATGAGACCCAGTACTTC.

The rearrangement links TRBV18 to TRBJ1-1; D ambiguous. The CDR3 totals 13 residues. Germline CDR1 KGHSH, CDR2 LQKENI. The V end lost 3 bases, the J end lost 8 bases, and 13 bases lay between the germline ends. CDR3 bases: TGTGCCAGCTCACCCGAGGCCCACAGCGAAGCTTTCTTT. Its translation is CASSPEAHSEAFF.

This chain joins TRBV6-5 and TRBJ2-7, with 10 positions matching TRBD1. V lost 6 bases to trimming and J lost 5 bases; unmatched junction nucleotides: 4. The CDR3 runs to 13 residues. Germline CDR1 is MNHEY and CDR2 is SVGAGI. The chain's CDR3 is CASRAGTGDEQYF. The CDR3 nucleotides read TGTGCCAGCAGGGCCGGGACAGGGGACGAGCAGTACTTC.

The CDR3 nucleotides read TGTGCCACCACGGTCGGCGGGAGTCGCAATGAGCAGTTCTTC. Translating gives CATTVGGSRNEQFF. The V gene is TRBV5-4, the J gene TRBJ2-1, with TRBD2 matching 7 bases. Trimming cost V 9 bases and J 6 bases; bases outside gene matches: 12. In germline, CDR1 is SGHNT, CDR2 YYREEE (reference sequence). The CDR3 covers 14 residues.

The V and J genes are TRBV6-5 and TRBJ1-2, with 9 bases lining up with TRBD1. The germline V gene encodes CDR1 MNHEY and CDR2 SVGAGI. The CDR3 totals 15 residues. Unmatched junction bases numbered 8, after V lost 5 bases and J lost 4 bases. As DNA, the CDR3 is TGTGCCAGCAGTCTCGGGACAGGGCTAATCTATGGCTACACCTTC. Its translation: CASSLGTGLIYGYTF.

V gene TRBV4-3 combines with J gene TRBJ2-7, with D unresolved. This CDR3 has 16 amino acids. The germline V gene has CDR1 LGHNA and CDR2 YSLEER. Trimming took 0 bases from V and 2 from J, leaving 14 bases between them. CDR3 nucleotides: TGCGCCAGCAGCCAAGATTTTGTTGGTGATACCTACGAGCAGTACTTC. The encoded protein is CASSQDFVGDTYEQYF.

The chain combines TRBV19 with TRBJ2-1; D might be TRBD1 (6 bases). CDR1 is LNHDA, CDR2 SQIVND, per germline (reference sequence). The CDR3 is 14 residues long. The germline V and J ends were trimmed by 3 bases and 9 bases, with 15 bases remaining between them. CDR3: CASSMGQGVREQFF. The CDR3 nucleotides read TGTGCCAGTAGTATGGGACAAGGGGTCCGTGAGCAGTTCTTC.

The rearrangement joins TRBV12-5 to TRBJ2-3; D not certain. The CDR3 totals 12 residues. The V gene lost 2 bases and the J gene lost 4 bases, with 4 bases spanning the gap. Germline V gene data show CDR1 as LGHNT and CDR2 as FRNRAP. CDR3 in amino acids: CASGLISDTQYF. The DNA for the CDR3 is TGTGCTAGTGGTTTGATCTCAGATACGCAGTATTTT.